The 30 T cell receptor beta chains below were found in one sample sequenced in a study of blood T cells in healthy people across ages. Sample-barcoded 5' priming and a J-beta primer mix drove a second PCR of 7 to 11 cycles. TCRdb reprocessed the 5' RACE reads via MiXCR and lists one record per CDR3 protein. The sample shows hundreds of thousands of distinct CDR3 sequences, 32% of them seen only once. What was sequenced was blood. These receptors originate from an elderly woman in good health.

This clonotype was recorded many times. The V call is TRBV4-1, the J call TRBJ2-7; D is possibly TRBD1 (6 bases). V was trimmed by 2 bases and J by 5 bases, leaving 10 bases between them. The germline V gene has CDR1 MGHRA and CDR2 YSYEKL. This CDR3 has 13 amino acids. CDR3 in amino acids: CASSQLYRDEQYF. As DNA, the CDR3 is TGCGCCAGCAGCCAATTATACAGGGACGAGCAGTACTTC.

This clonotype was recorded a few times. The chain joins TRBV5-1 to TRBJ2-1; 10 nucleotides align to TRBD1. J was trimmed by 5 bases and V by 3 bases; bases with no gene match: 2. Germline V gene sequence: CDR1 SGHRS, CDR2 YFSETQ. This CDR3 is built from 14 residues. CDR3 coding DNA: TGCGCCAGCAGCTGGGACAGGGGAGACAATGAGCAGTTCTTC. It codes for CASSWDRGDNEQFF.

This sequence joins TRBV9 and TRBJ2-7, with D tentatively TRBD1 (5 bases). Trimming stripped 2 bases from V and 3 bases from J, with 9 bases between. CDR1 and CDR2 (germline): SGDLS, YYNGEE. The CDR3 runs 13 residues. CDR3 in DNA: TGTGCCAGCAGCGTTCAGGGCCACTACGAGCAGTACTTC. This translates into CASSVQGHYEQYF.

This clonotype was counted ten times or more. The chain carries TRBV15 and TRBJ2-7; D call uncertain. CDR3 size: 13 residues. V was trimmed by 5 bases and J by 4 bases, leaving 12 bases between them. Germline assignment: CDR1 LNHNV and CDR2 YYDKDF (reference sequence). The CDR3 DNA reads as TGTGCCACCAGCCTAGAGACGGAGTACGAGCAGTACTTC. Protein product: CATSLETEYEQYF.

Many counts were recorded for this clonotype. The rearrangement links TRBV5-5 to TRBJ2-7; D not resolved. Germline V gives CDR1 SGHKS, CDR2 YYEKEE (reference sequence). V was trimmed by 0 bases and J by 3 bases, leaving 10 bases between them. The CDR3 sequence is 14 residues long. CDR3 protein: CASSLDPHFYEQYF. CDR3 in DNA: TGTGCCAGCAGCTTGGACCCTCATTTCTACGAGCAGTACTTC.

This clonotype has more than one count but fewer than ten. The CDR3 loop reads CASSRERVSSEAFF. The CDR3 DNA reads TGTGCCAGCAGCCGAGAGAGGGTCTCATCTGAAGCTTTCTTT. The chain employs TRBV14 and TRBJ1-1; D call uncertain. The V gene lost 4 bases and the J gene lost 6 bases, with 15 bases spanning the gap. Looked up from germline, CDR1 is SGHDN and CDR2 is FVKESK. This CDR3 spans 14 amino acids.

This clonotype has at least ten counts. The chain recombines TRBV7-2 with TRBJ2-5; 12 nucleotides align to TRBD2. With 2 bases clipped from V and 3 bases from J, the junction kept 10 bases outside the gene matches. Looked up from germline, CDR1 is SGHTA and CDR2 is FQGNSA. This CDR3 spans 18 amino acids. CDR3 residues: CASSLTRLAGAHKETQYF. CDR3 DNA: TGTGCCAGCAGCTTAACCAGACTAGCGGGGGCACATAAAGAGACCCAGTACTTC.

The sample holds many counts of this clonotype. V and J are TRBV3-1 and TRBJ1-2; no clear D gene. CDR3 length: 15 residues. Germline CDR1 and CDR2: LGHDT and YNNKEL (reference sequence). V lost 1 base and J 3 bases, leaving 12 bases between the germline ends. CDR3 residues: CASSQGLPLDYGYTF. The CDR3 region has the DNA TGTGCCAGCAGCCAAGGGCTTCCGTTGGACTATGGCTACACCTTC.

A few counts support this clonotype. A clone one base away is much larger, so this may be a read error. The chain carries TRBV5-1 and TRBJ2-1; TRBD2 matches 8 bases. CDR3 length: 14 amino acids. Germline loops: CDR1 SGHRS, CDR2 YFSETQ. V dropped 4 bases and J dropped 8; count of bases not matched to a gene: 8. CDR3 DNA: TGCGCCAGCAGCGGCGGGGGGCTTTGGGATGAGCAGTTCTTC. It translates to CASSGGGLWDEQFF.

This sequence joins TRBV5-1 and TRBJ2-7; either TRBD1 or TRBD2 may fit D (6 bases each). The better agreement between TRBJ2-5 and the DNA end casts doubt on the J call. Germline CDR1 is SGHRS and CDR2 is YFSETQ. The CDR3 totals 14 residues. The CDR3 DNA reads TGCGCCAGCAGCTCACTAGGGGGGCAAGAGACCCAGTACTTC. Its protein is CASSSLGGQETQYF.

This clonotype occurred many times. This chain uses TRBV5-1 with TRBJ2-5; 8 nucleotides line up with TRBD1. V was clipped by 5 bases and J by 2 bases; unmatched bases: 5. The CDR3 has 14 residues. CDR1 is SGHRS and CDR2 is YFSETQ in the germline V gene. CDR3 sequence: CASRPGGLQETQYF. CDR3 DNA: TGCGCCAGCAGACCAGGGGGCCTACAAGAGACCCAGTACTTC.

Comments on this clonotype: This could be a read error, since a much larger clone is one nucleotide away. This chain uses TRBV5-1 with TRBJ2-1; D possibly corresponds to TRBD1 (6 bases). The J call may not be correct, given that the DNA end is closer to TRBJ2-7. The germline gives CDR1 SGHRS, CDR2 YFSETQ. CDR3 length: 13 amino acids. The CDR3 nucleotides read TGCGCCAGCAGCTTGAATACAGGGAATGAGCAGTACTTC. Translation gives CASSLNTGNEQYF.

This clonotype was found many times. The V gene is TRBV20-1, the J gene TRBJ1-2, with D possibly matching TRBD1 (5 bases). Per the germline V gene, CDR1 is DFQATT and CDR2 is SNEGSKA (reference sequence). V lost 6 bases, J lost 5 bases, and 16 bases lay in between. The CDR3 is 13 amino acids. CDR3 region: CSATGLLRYGYTF. For the CDR3, the DNA is TGCAGTGCAACAGGTCTCCTTCGGTATGGCTACACCTTC.

The V and J genes are TRBV5-1 and TRBJ2-5; D possibly uses TRBD1 or TRBD2 (5 bases each). Germline V gene lookup returns CDR1 SGHRS and CDR2 YFSETQ. V was pared by 4 bases and J by 4 bases, with 11 bases between. The CDR3 length is 13 residues. This CDR3 is CASSRDLSETQYF. Written as DNA, the CDR3 is TGCGCCAGCAGCCGGGACCTTTCAGAGACCCAGTACTTC.

This chain links TRBV12-3 or TRBV12-4 with TRBJ2-5, with 15 bases matching TRBD2. The CDR3 runs 16 residues. The junction had 6 bases not matched to a gene; V was cut back by 6 bases and J by 4 bases. CDR3 residues: CASSPGLAGGSETQYF. CDR3 nucleotides: TGTGCCAGCAGCCCCGGACTAGCGGGAGGGTCAGAGACCCAGTACTTC.

On this clonotype itself: A read error is possible here, since a much larger clone lies one base away. The V gene is TRBV27, the J gene TRBJ2-6; D remains unclear. This CDR3 region has 17 residues. From germline, CDR1 is MNHEY and CDR2 SMNVEV (reference sequence). V lost 5 bases and J lost 0, with 14 bases in between. As DNA, the CDR3 is TGTGCCAGCAGTCCCAGTACGGGTAGCTCTGGGGCCAACGTCCTGACTTTC. Translated, it gives CASSPSTGSSGANVLTF.

This clonotype was seen many times. The chain recombines TRBV7-9 with TRBJ2-7; D unresolved. Trimming left V 1 base short and J 2 bases short, with 6 bases between. CDR3 size: 13 residues. Germline V CDR1 and CDR2: SEHNR, FQNEAQ (reference sequence). This CDR3 is CASSLEHTYEQYF. CDR3 nucleotide sequence: TGTGCCAGCAGCTTAGAACACACCTACGAGCAGTACTTC.

There are many counts of this clonotype. This chain connects TRBV7-2 to TRBJ2-3; 10 nucleotides match TRBD2. This CDR3 has 17 residues. The germline CDR1 and CDR2 sequences are SGHTA and FQGNSA. Trimming at V came to 1 base and at J to 5 bases, leaving 9 bases not matched to a gene. CDR3 DNA sequence: TGTGCCAGCAGCTTAGTCCTAGCGGGGGCCGCGGGAGATACGCAGTATTTT. Translation gives CASSLVLAGAAGDTQYF.

There are a few counts of this clonotype. A much more abundant neighbour one base away suggests this may be a read error. The chain joins TRBV2 to TRBJ1-2; 7 nucleotides agree with TRBD1. Per the germline V gene, CDR1 is SNHLY and CDR2 is FYNNEI. The CDR3 length is 13 residues. CDR3 coding DNA: TGTGCCAGCAGGGGGACAGAGAACTATGACTACACCTTC. Amino acids: CASRGTENYDYTF.

This clonotype came up once. The chain employs TRBV29-1 and TRBJ2-5; D is undetermined. The CDR3 has 12 amino acids. Trimming cost V 6 bases and J 4 bases, with 12 bases left between them. Germline V gene lookup returns CDR1 SQVTM and CDR2 ANQGSEA. The CDR3 region is CSVLLRRETQYF. DNA of the CDR3: TGCAGCGTGCTTCTTAGGAGAGAGACCCAGTACTTC. The whole variable domain, filled in from reference TRBV29-1 and TRBJ2-5, reads SAVISQKPSRDICQRGTSLTIQCQVDSQVTMMFWYRQQPGQSLTLIATANQGSEATYESGFVIDKFPISRPNLTFSTLTVSNMSPEDSSIYLCSVLLRRETQYFGPGTRLLVL.

In regard to this clonotype: A much bigger clone sits one base away, suggesting this may be a read error. The chain uses TRBV7-9 and TRBJ2-5; the match to TRBD1 covers 12 bases. The assigned J gene may be wrong: the sequence end matches TRBJ2-7 better. Germline V lookup: CDR1 SEHNR, CDR2 FQNEAQ (reference sequence). This CDR3 is 15 amino acids long. The CDR3 sequence: CASGYPGQGAAEQYF. CDR3 sequence (DNA): TGTGCCAGCGGCTATCCGGGACAGGGGGCAGCCGAGCAGTACTTC.

In this sample, this clonotype turned up many times. The rearrangement joins TRBV7-9 to TRBJ2-7, with 15 bases lining up with TRBD2. With V trimmed by 4 bases and J by 5 bases, 9 bases remained unmatched. Looked up from germline, CDR1 is SEHNR and CDR2 is FQNEAQ (reference sequence). The CDR3 sequence is 17 residues long. In DNA, the CDR3 is TGTGCCAGCAGCTCGGGACTAGCGGGGGGCCGAGCCGACGAGCAGTACTTC. Translating gives CASSSGLAGGRADEQYF.

The rearrangement links TRBV6-6 to TRBJ2-1; D is undetermined. This CDR3 spans 13 amino acids. Per germline, CDR1 MNHNY and CDR2 SVGAGI (reference sequence). Trimming shortened V by 2 bases and J by 10 bases, and 12 bases separated the two germline ends. As DNA, the CDR3 is TGTGCCAGCAGTTACCCGGAGTTAGGCGAGCAGTTCTTC. This encodes CASSYPELGEQFF.

This clonotype was seen many times. The genes are TRBV24-1 and TRBJ2-1; no definite D call. V lost 1 base to trimming and J lost 6 bases, with 15 bases between them. CDR1 is KGHDR, CDR2 SFDVKD, per germline. CDR3 length equals 16 residues. For the CDR3, the DNA is TGTGCCACCAGTGATTTAAATCGGGTAAGGGCCAATGAGCAGTTCTTC. Translating it yields CATSDLNRVRANEQFF.

The chain is built from TRBV12-5 and TRBJ2-3; D remains ambiguous. Per germline, CDR1 LGHNT and CDR2 FRNRAP. V lost 0 bases and J 2 bases, leaving 15 bases between the germline ends. The CDR3 runs to 17 residues. CDR3: CASGLVEGSGLTDTQYF. CDR3 nucleotides: TGTGCTAGTGGTTTGGTAGAAGGGTCAGGTCTCACAGATACGCAGTATTTT.

The chain carries TRBV10-3 and TRBJ1-1, with TRBD1 matching over 9 bases. The CDR3 extends over 14 amino acids. V lost 5 bases and J lost 3; bases outside the gene matches: 4. Germline values: CDR1 ENHRY, CDR2 SYGVKD. CDR3 DNA: TGTGCCATCAGTATCCGGGACAGGGACACTGAAGCTTTCTTT. Amino acids: CAISIRDRDTEAFF.

This clonotype showed up many times. The V call is TRBV6-2 or TRBV6-3, the J call TRBJ2-6; possibly TRBD2 for D (5 bases). Deletions cut 6 bases from V and 4 bases from J, with 16 bases between. The V gene's germline CDR1 is MNHEY and CDR2 SVGEGT. CDR3 length equals 16 residues. In DNA, the CDR3 is TGTGCCAGCAGCCACCGGGGAGCCTCGGGGGCCAACGTCCTGACTTTC. It specifies CASSHRGASGANVLTF.

The chain carries TRBV2 and TRBJ1-1, with 9 nucleotides matching TRBD1. This CDR3 is built from 12 residues. J was trimmed by 5 bases and V by 10 bases; bases with no gene match: 5. Germline values: CDR1 SNHLY, CDR2 FYNNEI. The CDR3 protein is CATRQGETEAFF. The CDR3 bases are TGTGCCACCAGACAGGGGGAGACTGAAGCTTTCTTT.

This clonotype was recorded once. The chain employs TRBV7-9 and TRBJ1-1, with 7 bases fitting TRBD1. This CDR3 region has 14 residues. The junction had 7 bases not matched to a gene; V was cut back by 4 bases and J by 5 bases. The germline gives CDR1 SEHNR, CDR2 FQNEAQ (reference sequence). The CDR3 loop reads CASSCGQARTEAFF. CDR3 nucleotides: TGTGCCAGCAGCTGCGGACAGGCTCGGACTGAAGCTTTCTTT. The complete variable domain, with remaining parts taken from reference TRBV7-9 and TRBJ1-1, reads DTGVSQNPRHKITKRGQNVTFRCDPISEHNRLYWYRQTLGQGPEFLTYFQNEAQLEKSRLLSDRFSAERPKGSFSTLEIQRTEQGDSAMYLCASSCGQARTEAFFGQGTRLTVV.

In its sample, this clonotype was seen a few times. V gene TRBV9 combines with J gene TRBJ1-1; D call uncertain. Germline-derived CDR1 and CDR2 are SGDLS and YYNGEE. V was cut by 3 bases and J by 4 bases, with 13 bases left in between. The CDR3 extends over 14 amino acids. The CDR3 coding sequence is TGTGCCAGCAGCGCCTTTTTAGGCAGCACTGAAGCTTTCTTT. This sequence encodes CASSAFLGSTEAFF.